Given below is one TCR beta chain in context. The antigen is not known. Sequenced by immunoSEQ multiplex PCR; TCRdb stores in-frame clones only, minus some. The sample holds a few million clones, roughly 90% seen once. Trimming removed 5 bases at V and 3 bases at J, with 18 bases between. CDR1 and CDR2 (germline): MNHEY, SMNVEV (reference sequence). The CDR3 consists of 16 residues. The record originates from a study of shared clonotypes between healthy human individuals. Whole-study results and caveats: Naive subsets, compared against memory subsets, generally had larger estimated richness values. At large depth, rarefaction still showed sorted-subset sequencing to be incomplete.

The clonotype was recovered from a man younger than 30 in good health. Some clones in this sample may be carry-over from other donors' samples. Sequencing used naive CD4+ T cells from PBMCs. The subset here: CD45RA+ positively selected. The chain links TRBV27 to TRBJ2-3; D possibly matches TRBD1 or TRBD2 (5 bases each). The DNA for the CDR3 is TGTGCCAGCAGTCCGTGGGGGACGGCTAAAACAGATACGCAGTATTTT. This gives the protein CASSPWGTAKTDTQYF.